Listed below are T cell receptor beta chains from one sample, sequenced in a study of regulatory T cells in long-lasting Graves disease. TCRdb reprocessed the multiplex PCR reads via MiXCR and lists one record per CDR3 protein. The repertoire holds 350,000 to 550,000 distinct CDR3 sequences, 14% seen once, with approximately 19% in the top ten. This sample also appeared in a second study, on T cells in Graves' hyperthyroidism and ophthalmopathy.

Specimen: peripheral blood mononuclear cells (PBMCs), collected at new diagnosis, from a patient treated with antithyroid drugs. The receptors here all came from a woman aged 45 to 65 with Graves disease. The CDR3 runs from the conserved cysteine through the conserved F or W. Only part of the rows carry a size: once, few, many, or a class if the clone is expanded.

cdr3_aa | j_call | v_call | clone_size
CASSLGTSHNEQFF | TRBJ2-1 | TRBV5-1 | .
CASSIGVSDTQYF | TRBJ2-3 | TRBV19 | few
CASSVTVDNEQFF | TRBJ2-1 | TRBV28 | many
CASGLQPNEQYF | TRBJ2-7 | TRBV28 | many
CASSYSGLVGYEQYF | TRBJ2-7 | TRBV6-9 | few
CASSLAILRSTDTQYF | TRBJ2-3 | TRBV5-5 | many
CASSWTGGELFF | TRBJ2-2 | TRBV11-2 | many
CASSLAQGADGYTF | TRBJ1-2 | TRBV7-9 | many
CASSQTGTGRDEQYF | TRBJ2-7 | TRBV14 | few
CASSLTGGLGYTF | TRBJ1-2 | TRBV7-9 | .
CASSQVGTGGNQPQHF | TRBJ1-5 | TRBV4-1 | few
CASSLTSGRHYEQYF | TRBJ2-7 | TRBV12-3/TRBV12-4 | many
CASSPRTSGNSNTGELFF | TRBJ2-2 | TRBV28 | many
CASSPRGGRLISYEQYF | TRBJ2-7 | TRBV27 | .
CASSLTTGASYEQYF | TRBJ2-7 | TRBV5-1 | many
CASRDPGNYEQYF | TRBJ2-7 | TRBV10-2 | many
CAWSGGPNQTQHF | TRBJ1-5 | TRBV30 | once
CASSDGPSGRYAETQYF | TRBJ2-5 | TRBV9 | .
CASSPQGARGEKLFF | TRBJ1-4 | TRBV9 | .
CASSQGPAGGDTGELFF | TRBJ2-2 | TRBV4-1 | .
CASSGGTSGRGVLTDTQYF | TRBJ2-3 | TRBV6-1 | many
CASSPGLAGLNTGELFF | TRBJ2-2 | TRBV5-4 | few
CASSPTGTSVISTDTQYF | TRBJ2-3 | TRBV12-3/TRBV12-4 | many
CASSPLEGDQPQHF | TRBJ1-5 | TRBV18 | .
CASTLGPGSNQPQHF | TRBJ1-5 | TRBV12-3/TRBV12-4 | many
CASRGRGGYNEQFF | TRBJ2-1 | TRBV12-3/TRBV12-4 | many
CASSVGQGNGNTIYF | TRBJ1-3 | TRBV9 | .
CASSQGRGNRDEKLFF | TRBJ1-4 | TRBV3-1 | .
CSARDAGTGAYEQYF | TRBJ2-7 | TRBV20-1 | many
CASRGFHTNTQYF | TRBJ2-3 | TRBV7-9 | .
CASSSPHRVSHQLPEAFF | TRBJ1-1 | TRBV7-9 | .
CSATTAGGYIF | TRBJ1-2 | TRBV20-1 | few
CAAWTGRNYGYTF | TRBJ1-2 | TRBV28 | many
CSVRGQGDTEAFF | TRBJ1-1 | TRBV29-1 | many
CSASPSQETQYF | TRBJ2-5 | TRBV20-1 | .
CASQGSATNEKLFF | TRBJ1-4 | TRBV19 | .
CASSPLGIPRGEQYF | TRBJ2-7 | TRBV7-9 | .
CAIRISGSVSGEQYF | TRBJ2-7 | TRBV10-3 | many
CASSIEGAPGNTIYF | TRBJ1-3 | TRBV7-9 | .
CASSYPISLAGSDNEQFF | TRBJ2-1 | TRBV28 | many
CASWGGQSNNQPQHF | TRBJ1-5 | TRBV2 | many
CASSQEAGGGYEQYF | TRBJ2-7 | TRBV14 | .
CASSPLVSNTGELFF | TRBJ2-2 | TRBV18 | few
CASSEGEEQFF | TRBJ2-1 | TRBV10-2 | few
CASSSGQVATGELFF | TRBJ2-2 | TRBV28 | .
CASSTTGLAPYEQYF | TRBJ2-7 | TRBV11-2 | many